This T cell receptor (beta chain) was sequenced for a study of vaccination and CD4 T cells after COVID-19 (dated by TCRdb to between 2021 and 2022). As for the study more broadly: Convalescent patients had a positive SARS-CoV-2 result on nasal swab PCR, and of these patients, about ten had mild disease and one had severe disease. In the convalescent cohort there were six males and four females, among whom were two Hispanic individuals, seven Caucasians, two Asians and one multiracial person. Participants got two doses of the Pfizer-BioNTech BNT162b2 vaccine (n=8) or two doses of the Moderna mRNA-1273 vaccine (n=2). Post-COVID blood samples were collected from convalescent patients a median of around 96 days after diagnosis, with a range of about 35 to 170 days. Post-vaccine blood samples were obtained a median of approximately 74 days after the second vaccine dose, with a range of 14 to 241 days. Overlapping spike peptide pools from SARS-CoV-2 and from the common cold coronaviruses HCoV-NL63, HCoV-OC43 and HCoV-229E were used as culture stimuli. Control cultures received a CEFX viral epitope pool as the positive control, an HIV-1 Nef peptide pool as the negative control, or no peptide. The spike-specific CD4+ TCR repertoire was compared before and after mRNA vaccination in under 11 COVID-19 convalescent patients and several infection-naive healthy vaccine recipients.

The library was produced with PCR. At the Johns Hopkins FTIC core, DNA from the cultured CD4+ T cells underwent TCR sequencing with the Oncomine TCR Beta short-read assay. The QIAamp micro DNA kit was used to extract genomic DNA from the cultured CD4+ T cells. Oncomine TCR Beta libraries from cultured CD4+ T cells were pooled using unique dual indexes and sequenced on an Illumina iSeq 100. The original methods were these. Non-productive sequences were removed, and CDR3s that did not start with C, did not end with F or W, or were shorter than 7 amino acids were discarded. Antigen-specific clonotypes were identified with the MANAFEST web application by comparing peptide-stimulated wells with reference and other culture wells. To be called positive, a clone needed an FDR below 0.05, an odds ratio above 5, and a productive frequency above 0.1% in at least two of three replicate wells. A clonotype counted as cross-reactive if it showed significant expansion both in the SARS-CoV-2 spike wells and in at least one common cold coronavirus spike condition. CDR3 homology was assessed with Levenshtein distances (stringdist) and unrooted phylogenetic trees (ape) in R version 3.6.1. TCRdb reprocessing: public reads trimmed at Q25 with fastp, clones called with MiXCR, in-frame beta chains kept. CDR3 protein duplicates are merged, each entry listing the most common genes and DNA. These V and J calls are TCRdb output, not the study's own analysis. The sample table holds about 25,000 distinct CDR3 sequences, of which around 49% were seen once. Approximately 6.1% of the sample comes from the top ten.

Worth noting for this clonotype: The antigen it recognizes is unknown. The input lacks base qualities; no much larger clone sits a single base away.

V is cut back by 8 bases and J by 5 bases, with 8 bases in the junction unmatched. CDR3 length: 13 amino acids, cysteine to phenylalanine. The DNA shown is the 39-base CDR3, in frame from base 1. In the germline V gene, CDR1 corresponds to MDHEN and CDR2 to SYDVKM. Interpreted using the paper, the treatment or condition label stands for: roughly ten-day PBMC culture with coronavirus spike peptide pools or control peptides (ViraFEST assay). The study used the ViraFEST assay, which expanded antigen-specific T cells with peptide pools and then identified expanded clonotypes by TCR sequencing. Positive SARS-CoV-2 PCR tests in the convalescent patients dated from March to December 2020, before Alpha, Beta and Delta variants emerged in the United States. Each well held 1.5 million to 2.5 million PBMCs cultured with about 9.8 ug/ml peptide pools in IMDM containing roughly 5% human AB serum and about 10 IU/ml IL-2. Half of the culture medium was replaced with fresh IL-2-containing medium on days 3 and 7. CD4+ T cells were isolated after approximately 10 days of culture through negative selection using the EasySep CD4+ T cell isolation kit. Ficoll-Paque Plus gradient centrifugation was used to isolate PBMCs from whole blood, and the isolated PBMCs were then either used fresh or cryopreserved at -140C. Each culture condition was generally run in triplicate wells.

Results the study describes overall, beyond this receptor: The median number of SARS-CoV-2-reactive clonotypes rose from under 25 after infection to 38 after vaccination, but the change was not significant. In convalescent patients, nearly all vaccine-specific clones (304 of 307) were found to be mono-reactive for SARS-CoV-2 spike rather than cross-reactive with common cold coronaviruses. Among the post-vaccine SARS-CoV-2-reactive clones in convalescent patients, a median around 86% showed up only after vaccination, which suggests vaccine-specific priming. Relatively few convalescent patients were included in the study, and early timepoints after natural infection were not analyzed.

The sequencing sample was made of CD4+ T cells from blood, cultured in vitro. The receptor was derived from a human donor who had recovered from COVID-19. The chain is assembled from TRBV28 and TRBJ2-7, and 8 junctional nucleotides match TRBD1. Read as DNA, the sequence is TGTGCCAGCGGTGCAGGGGGCATTGACGAGCAGTACTTC. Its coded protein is CASGAGGIDEQYF.